The 14 T cell receptor beta chains below come from one sample, sequenced in a study of Graves' ophthalmopathy and Graves' hyperthyroidism. Amplifying from RNA transcripts, the study obtained TCR beta CDR3 regions. RT-PCR in the first round used HTBI primers; a second-round multiplex PCR followed. TCRdb ran MiXCR on the multiplex PCR reads and lists one entry per CDR3 protein. The sample consists of hundreds of thousands of distinct CDR3 sequences, roughly 40% of them appearing once. Material for sequencing was peripheral blood. The receptors originated from an adult man with Graves' ophthalmopathy.

In this sample, this clonotype turned up many times. The chain links TRBV19 to TRBJ1-6; TRBD1 is a possible D gene (5 bases). The CDR3 is 14 amino acids. Germline values: CDR1 LNHDA, CDR2 SQIVND (reference sequence). V was pared by 6 bases and J by 9 bases, with 15 bases between. The CDR3: CASRTTAPGSPLHF. In nucleotides, the CDR3 is TGTGCCAGTAGGACGACAGCGCCGGGTTCACCCCTCCACTTT.

The sample holds one count of this clonotype. J is TRBJ2-7 and V is TRBV25-1; TRBD2 might be the D (7 bases). The CDR3 sequence is 15 residues long. Germline lookup yields CDR1 MGHDK and CDR2 SYGVNS. With 1 base removed from V and 5 bases from J, the gap between germline ends came to 15 bases. The DNA for the CDR3 is TGTGCCAGCAGTGAATCATGGGGGGGGCCCAACGAGCAGTACTTC. It yields the protein CASSESWGGPNEQYF.

The chain is built from TRBV5-1 and TRBJ2-7; 10 bases agree with TRBD1. The CDR3 totals 14 residues. J gave up 2 bases and V 4 bases, and 3 bases lay outside the gene matches. Per germline, CDR1 SGHRS and CDR2 YFSETQ. The CDR3 DNA sequence: TGCGCCAGCAGCGGGGGACAGGGGCCCTACGAGCAGTACTTC. The encoded protein is CASSGGQGPYEQYF.

The sample holds a few counts of this clonotype. V and J are TRBV7-2 and TRBJ2-5; perhaps D is TRBD1 or TRBD2 (6 bases each). The CDR3 runs 15 residues. The V and J ends lost 5 bases and 2 bases respectively, with 15 bases between them. CDR1 and CDR2 from the germline V gene are SGHTA and FQGNSA. The CDR3 here is CASSPTGAGQETQYF. The DNA of the CDR3 is TGTGCCAGCAGCCCAACGGGGGCGGGGCAAGAGACCCAGTACTTC.

The gene calls are TRBV20-1 and TRBJ2-7; no definite D call. The CDR3 covers 13 residues. V lost 4 bases to trimming and J lost 0 bases, with 10 bases between them. In germline, CDR1 is DFQATT, CDR2 SNEGSKA (reference sequence). CDR3 residues: CSAKKGSSYEQYF. The CDR3 nucleotides are TGCAGTGCTAAGAAAGGAAGCTCCTACGAGCAGTACTTC.

The gene calls are TRBV10-3 and TRBJ2-2; D assignment may be TRBD1 or TRBD2 (5 bases each). V was cut by 2 bases and J by 4 bases, with 11 bases left in between. The CDR3 has 15 amino acids. CDR1 is ENHRY and CDR2 is SYGVKD in the germline V gene. CDR3 amino acids: CAISEPGPSTGELFF. Written as DNA, the CDR3 is TGTGCCATCAGTGAGCCGGGACCATCCACCGGGGAGCTGTTTTTT.

This clonotype has a count of ten or more. The chain combines TRBV2 with TRBJ2-5, with 10 nucleotides matching TRBD2. Germline assignment: CDR1 SNHLY and CDR2 FYNNEI. The CDR3 consists of 13 residues. J gave up 6 bases and V 5 bases, and 3 bases lay outside the gene matches. CDR3 sequence reads: CASSLAGEKTQYF. Here the CDR3 DNA reads TGTGCCAGCAGTCTAGCGGGGGAGAAGACCCAGTACTTC.

Ten or more counts support this clonotype. V and J are TRBV5-4 and TRBJ1-1; possibly TRBD1 for D (5 bases). Germline loops: CDR1 SGHNT, CDR2 YYREEE (reference sequence). Trimming stripped 4 bases from V and 4 bases from J, with 11 bases between. The CDR3 is 13 residues long. CDR3: CASSPRQSTEAFF. In DNA form, the CDR3 reads TGTGCCAGCAGCCCCCGACAGTCCACTGAAGCTTTCTTT. Complete variable domain (other parts from reference TRBV5-4 and TRBJ1-1): ETGVTQSPTHLIKTRGQQVTLRCSSQSGHNTVSWYQQALGQGPQFIFQYYREEENGRGNFPPRFSGLQFPNYSSELNVNALELDDSALYLCASSPRQSTEAFFGQGTRLTVV.

This rearrangement joins TRBV10-3 to TRBJ1-5; D unclear. Trimming removed 3 bases at V and 7 bases at J, with 10 bases between. This CDR3 has 13 residues. The germline gives CDR1 ENHRY, CDR2 SYGVKD. The CDR3 DNA reads as TGTGCCATCAGTGACAGCGAGGAGCAGCCCCAGCATTTT. Translation gives CAISDSEEQPQHF.

This clonotype appeared a few times. V and J are TRBV7-9 and TRBJ1-3; 12 bases align to TRBD1. The CDR3 has 16 amino acids. V lost 4 bases to trimming and J lost 6 bases; unmatched junction nucleotides: 7. CDR1 and CDR2 (germline): SEHNR, FQNEAQ (reference sequence). CDR3 protein: CASSYPGTGGENTIYF. CDR3 coding DNA: TGTGCCAGCAGCTATCCGGGGACAGGGGGCGAAAACACCATATATTTT.

The table lists this clonotype with many counts. V usage is TRBV10-3 and J usage is TRBJ1-3, with TRBD1 identical over 7 bases. This CDR3 has 15 residues. V trimming: 4 bases; J trimming: 0 bases; junction bases outside the gene matches: 3. Germline V gives CDR1 ENHRY, CDR2 SYGVKD. The CDR3 DNA follows: TGTGCCATCAGTGCAGGGGGGAGCTCTGGAAACACCATATATTTT. Amino acids: CAISAGGSSGNTIYF.

This clonotype appeared many times. The chain employs TRBV20-1 and TRBJ1-1; no clear D gene. The germline V gene has CDR1 DFQATT and CDR2 SNEGSKA (reference sequence). Trimming cost V 1 base and J 10 bases, with 16 bases left between them. CDR3 size: 13 residues. The CDR3 DNA follows: TGCAGTGCTAGAGGGTCATCCCAGGTTGGAGCTTTCTTT. It translates to CSARGSSQVGAFF.

As for this clonotype: One junction end does not reproduce the germline sequence, and a read error may be involved. V is TRBV25-1 and J is TRBJ2-5; D remains unclear. The CDR3 loop spans 13 amino acids. Germline CDR1 MGHDK, CDR2 SYGVNS. CDR3 nucleotide sequence: TGTGCCACCAGTCCCGACCGCCAAGAGACCCAGTACTTC. As protein: CATSPDRQETQYF.

V gene TRBV7-9 combines with J gene TRBJ2-5; TRBD2 agrees at 11 bases. Germline assignment: CDR1 SEHNR and CDR2 FQNEAQ (reference sequence). The junction had 0 bases not matched to a gene; V was cut back by 6 bases and J by 3 bases. The CDR3 consists of 13 residues. CDR3 in amino acids: CASRGLAEETQYF. CDR3 sequence (DNA): TGTGCCAGCAGGGGACTAGCGGAAGAGACCCAGTACTTC.